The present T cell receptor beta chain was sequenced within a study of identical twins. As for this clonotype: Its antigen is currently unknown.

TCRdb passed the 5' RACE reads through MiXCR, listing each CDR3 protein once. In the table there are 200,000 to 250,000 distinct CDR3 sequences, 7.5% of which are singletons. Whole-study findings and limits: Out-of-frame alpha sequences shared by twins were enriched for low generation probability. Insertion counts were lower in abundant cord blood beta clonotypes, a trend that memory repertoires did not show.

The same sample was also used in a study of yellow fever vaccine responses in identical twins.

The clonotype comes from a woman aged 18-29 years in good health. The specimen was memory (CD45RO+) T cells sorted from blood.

For the CDR3, the DNA is TGTGCCAGCAGCCAAGAACGAGGGGATAATTCACCCCTCCACTTT. It specifies CASSQERGDNSPLHF. The chain uses TRBV4-2 and TRBJ1-6; D perhaps matches TRBD1 (5 bases). In germline, CDR1 is LGHNA, CDR2 YNFKEQ. Deletions cut 0 bases from V and 5 bases from J, with 8 bases between. This CDR3 spans 15 amino acids.